Listed below are T cell receptor beta chains from one sample, sequenced in a study of HIV-infected children after antiretroviral therapy interruption. MiXCR was run by TCRdb on the 3' RACE reads, yielding one entry per CDR3 protein. The repertoire holds fewer than 50,000 distinct CDR3 sequences, about 4.3% seen once, with over 0.65% in the top ten. The sample here was CD45RA+ CD4+ T cells from PBMCs, pooled from several time points, taken from a donor given antiretroviral therapy, either interrupted or continuous. The receptors stem from a pool of human donors with HIV. The conserved cysteine and the conserved F or W are not part of the CDR3 here. D genes are given only for firm matches.

d_call j_call v_call cdr3_aa
TRBD2 TRBJ2-7 TRBV28 ASSALLAGDRYEQY
. TRBJ1-5 TRBV23-1 ASSHGRRGGNQPQH
. TRBJ1-5 TRBV29-1 SAEGGEGQPQH
. TRBJ2-5 TRBV11-2 ASRTSETQY
. TRBJ2-3 TRBV5-1 ASSLVHSTDTQY
. TRBJ2-2 TRBV15 ATSRESGVSGELF
. TRBJ1-1 TRBV29-1 SVVGVGTEAF
. TRBJ1-4 TRBV19 ASSPTTTNEKLF
. TRBJ1-2 TRBV7-6 ASSLAPGDGGYT
. TRBJ1-3 TRBV2 ASSPRNLRGNPSGNTIY
TRBD1 TRBJ1-1 TRBV20-1 SARDRGGTEAF
TRBD1 TRBJ2-5 TRBV29-1 SISTGGTQY
TRBD2 TRBJ2-1 TRBV18 ASSPAQRGYNEQF